A single sample gave rise to the 18 T cell receptor beta chains below, sequenced in a study of tumor-infiltrating lymphocytes in oesophageal squamous cell carcinoma. TCRdb analysed the PCR reads with MiXCR anew, one entry per CDR3 protein. The table records 10,000 to 14,000 distinct CDR3 sequences, less than 70% of them present only once. Sequenced input: esophageal tumor tissue. Source of these receptors: a male donor with esophageal squamous cell carcinoma.

The chain links TRBV27 to TRBJ2-4; TRBD2 matches 9 bases. The DNA end favors TRBJ2-7, so the J call may be wrong. This CDR3 is built from 15 residues. Looked up from germline, CDR1 is MNHEY and CDR2 is SMNVEV (reference sequence). The CDR3 coding sequence is TGTGCCAGCAGTTCCCCGACTAGCGGAACCTACGAGCAGTACTTC. Encoded protein: CASSSPTSGTYEQYF.

This clonotype was counted between two and nine times. The chain carries TRBV11-2 and TRBJ2-7; D uncertain. TRBJ2-1 matches the DNA end more closely, so the J call is doubtful. The CDR3 runs 15 residues. Germline lookup yields CDR1 SGHAT and CDR2 FQNNGV. As DNA, the CDR3 is TGTGCCAGCAGCTTAGTTACCAGTCCCTACAATGAGCAGTTCTTC. Translation: CASSLVTSPYNEQFF.

CDR3 sequence reads: CASGKGGGLVDTQYF. The CDR3 nucleotides are TGTGCCAGCGGAAAGGGAGGAGGACTAGTGGATACGCAGTATTTT. The chain links TRBV12-3 or TRBV12-4 to TRBJ2-3, with 7 bases lining up with TRBD2. The CDR3 runs 15 residues. The J segment lost 6 bases and the V segment lost 8 bases, leaving 14 bases of the junction unmatched.

This clonotype has at least ten counts. This rearrangement joins TRBV20-1 to TRBJ2-5; 13 positions agree with TRBD2. The ends lost 6 bases at V and 0 bases at J; junction bases unmatched: 10. Germline V gives CDR1 DFQATT, CDR2 SNEGSKA (reference sequence). The CDR3 extends over 17 amino acids. CDR3 region: CSATRLAGGEYQETQYF. CDR3 DNA: TGCAGTGCAACTCGACTAGCGGGAGGAGAGTACCAAGAGACCCAGTACTTC.

In nucleotides, the CDR3 is TGTGCCAGTAGTCCCACAGGGAGGACTCACTATGGCTACACCTTC. Amino acids: CASSPTGRTHYGYTF. The chain links TRBV19 to TRBJ2-1; tentatively, D is TRBD1 (6 bases). The J call may be wrong; the DNA end is better matched by TRBJ1-2. From germline, CDR1 is LNHDA and CDR2 SQIVND (reference sequence). The CDR3 covers 15 residues.

V is TRBV7-3 and J is TRBJ1-1; TRBD1 aligns across 7 bases. J was trimmed by 5 bases and V by 5 bases; bases with no gene match: 8. The germline V gene has CDR1 SGHTA and CDR2 FQGTGA. The CDR3 consists of 14 residues. The CDR3 is CASSPGTAQTEAFF. In DNA form, the CDR3 reads TGTGCCAGCAGCCCCGGGACAGCGCAAACTGAAGCTTTCTTT.

To note about this clonotype: The CDR3 does not close with the conserved phenylalanine or tryptophan, likely indicating a read error. Because the CDR3's place on the DNA is in doubt, the DNA is left out and the CDR3 is given as listed by TCRdb. The V and J genes are TRBV7-2 and TRBJ2-6; the table gives TRBD1 as D, unverified against the DNA. Germline V gene sequence: CDR1 SGHTA, CDR2 FQGNSA. The CDR3 region is 15 residues in length, termini included. CDR3 loop: CASSLVSVPEQYFGA.

V is TRBV7-2 and J is TRBJ2-1; 10 bases line up with TRBD1. The CDR3 spans 15 residues. Trimming cost V 5 bases and J 5 bases; bases outside gene matches: 6. The germline gives CDR1 SGHTA, CDR2 FQGNSA. The CDR3 nucleotides read TGTGCCAGCAGCCCCCAGGGACAGGGGCACAATGAGCAGTTCTTC. It is translated as CASSPQGQGHNEQFF.

Note on this clonotype: Here the CDR3 omits its conserved ending phenylalanine or tryptophan, so a read error is the likely source. No DNA is shown, since the ends of the CDR3 on it are uncertain; the CDR3 is the one TCRdb lists. This chain joins TRBV7-8 and TRBJ2-3; TRBD1, the table's D call, lacks a check against the DNA. The CDR3 is 18 amino acids long, termini counted. CDR1 is SGHVS, CDR2 FQNEAQ, per germline. The CDR3 loop is CASSLLRQGANTEAFFGQ.

The chain couples TRBV25-1 to TRBJ2-6; D gene ambiguous. Matching the DNA end better, TRBJ2-7 makes the J call doubtful. The CDR3 is 12 amino acids. Per germline, CDR1 MGHDK and CDR2 SYGVNS. The CDR3 nucleotides are TGTGCCAGCAGTGGTTCTTCCTACGAGCAGTACTTC. Its translation is CASSGSSYEQYF.

About this clonotype: This CDR3 is missing its conserved last phenylalanine or tryptophan, likely due to a read error. It is unclear where the CDR3 begins or ends on the DNA, so no DNA is shown, and the CDR3 is as TCRdb lists it. This sequence joins TRBV25-1 and TRBJ2-3; no check of the table's D call, TRBD2, against the DNA was made. Inclusive of both ends, the CDR3 amounts to 15 amino acids. Germline CDR1 is MGHDK and CDR2 is SYGVNS. The CDR3: CASSPRTSYEQYFGP.

V is TRBV5-4 and J is TRBJ2-5; D is ambiguous. V lost 0 bases and J 2 bases, leaving 8 bases between the germline ends. The CDR3 sequence is 14 residues long. The germline V gene has CDR1 SGHNT and CDR2 YYREEE (reference sequence). CDR3 nucleotide sequence: TGTGCCAGCAGCTTGGACAGAGAGCAAGAGACCCAGTACTTC. This translates into CASSLDREQETQYF.

This clonotype appeared a single time. V and J are TRBV11-1 and TRBJ2-3, with TRBD2 matching 10 bases. Germline V CDR1 and CDR2: SGHAT, FQDESV (reference sequence). After removal of 7 bases from V and 0 bases from J, the junction contained 7 bases not matched to a gene. The CDR3 is 16 amino acids. The CDR3 sequence is CASTKLAGPSTDTQYF. The CDR3 coding sequence is TGTGCCAGCACCAAACTAGCGGGACCTAGCACAGATACGCAGTATTTT.

As regards this clonotype: This could be a read error, since a much larger clone is one nucleotide away. The gene calls are TRBV7-3 and TRBJ2-1; D ambiguous. The DNA end lines up better with TRBJ2-7; the J call may be wrong. CDR1 is SGHTA and CDR2 is FQGTGA in the germline V gene. CDR3 length: 15 residues. The CDR3 loop reads CASSPREAEGDEQYF. The CDR3 coding sequence is TGTGCCAGCAGTCCTCGCGAGGCGGAAGGCGATGAGCAGTACTTC.

There are many counts of this clonotype. The J gene is TRBJ1-5, the V gene TRBV4-1; a possible D gene is TRBD1 (5 bases). Trimming took off 3 bases at V and 6 bases at J, with 18 bases between the two ends. Germline CDR1 reads MGHRA; CDR2 reads YSYEKL. The CDR3 contains 16 residues. CDR3 in amino acids: CASSHPPGLGGQPQHF. The CDR3 DNA sequence: TGCGCCAGCAGCCACCCCCCAGGGCTAGGAGGTCAGCCCCAGCATTTT.

The chain recombines TRBV7-4 with TRBJ1-3; perhaps TRBD1 as D (6 bases). CDR3 length equals 14 residues. Germline lookup yields CDR1 SGHVT and CDR2 SQSDAQ. V lost 5 bases and J 3 bases, leaving 11 bases between the germline ends. This CDR3 is CASSKQGFGNTIYF. In DNA form, the CDR3 reads TGTGCCAGCAGCAAACAGGGCTTTGGAAACACCATATATTTT.

This clonotype came up once. This chain uses TRBV7-6 with TRBJ2-3; no clear D gene. The J call may be incorrect, as the DNA end agrees better with TRBJ2-1. Germline V gene lookup returns CDR1 SGHVS and CDR2 FNYEAQ. This CDR3 is built from 13 residues. The DNA for the CDR3 is TGTGCCAGCAGCTTTGGTGGCAGGAATGAGCAGTTCTTC. Translation gives CASSFGGRNEQFF.

By sample share, this clonotype is medium-sized (0.01 to 0.1%). The V and J genes are TRBV27 and TRBJ1-5; D not certain. There are 13 residues in the CDR3. Germline CDR1 reads MNHEY; CDR2 reads SMNVEV (reference sequence). Between the trimmed V and J ends, which lost 5 bases and 4 bases, there was a span of 9 bases. CDR3 in amino acids: CASSVERNQPQHF. The CDR3 bases are TGTGCCAGCAGTGTGGAGCGAAATCAGCCCCAGCATTTT.